The 26 T cell receptor beta chains reported below all come from one sample, sequenced in a study of blood T cell repertoires in COVID-19. The method was immunoSEQ multiplex PCR; TCRdb's version includes in-frame clones alone and lacks a portion of them. The table shows some 45,000 clones, with 70% to 90% occurring only once. Sequencing was performed on peripheral blood. Every receptor here comes from a woman aged 80 or older with acute or convalescent COVID-19.

The V and J genes are TRBV3-1 (or the pseudogene TRBV3-2) and TRBJ1-3, with TRBD1 matching 7 bases. This CDR3 region has 16 residues. Trimming took 0 bases from V and 5 from J; bases not matched to a gene: 7. The germline V gene has CDR1 LGHDT and CDR2 YNNKEL (reference sequence). The CDR3 bases are TGTGCCAGCAGCCAAGATTTTTACAGGGGTCGAAACACCATATATTTT. Translating gives CASSQDFYRGRNTIYF.

The V and J genes are TRBV6-1 and TRBJ2-3; 9 nucleotides line up with TRBD2. V dropped 10 bases and J dropped 0; count of bases not matched to a gene: 8. CDR1 is MNHNS, CDR2 SASEGT, per germline. This CDR3 is built from 15 residues. CDR3 region: CATSGLATSTDTQYF. The DNA for the CDR3 is TGTGCCACCTCCGGACTAGCGACCAGCACAGATACGCAGTATTTT.

The gene calls are TRBV2 and TRBJ1-1, with a possible D match to TRBD1 (6 bases). The CDR3 runs 12 residues. The germline V gene has CDR1 SNHLY and CDR2 FYNNEI. The V end was cut by 6 bases, the J end by 6 bases, with 11 bases between. The CDR3 sequence: CASSIRQAEAFF. DNA of the CDR3: TGTGCCAGCAGCATCAGACAGGCTGAAGCTTTCTTT.

This chain joins TRBV5-6 and TRBJ2-1; D gene ambiguous. Germline CDR1 reads SGHDT; CDR2 reads YYEEEE. There are 14 residues in the CDR3. V was trimmed by 4 bases and J by 0 bases, leaving 8 bases between them. CDR3 bases: TGTGCCAGCAGCCAGTTAAGCTCCTACAATGAGCAGTTCTTC. It is translated as CASSQLSSYNEQFF.

The V call is TRBV30, the J call TRBJ2-7; a weak D match, TRBD2 (5 bases). Germline V gene sequence: CDR1 GTSNPN, CDR2 SVGIG (reference sequence). This CDR3 has 14 residues. The V end lost 1 base, the J end lost 1 base, and 11 bases lay between the germline ends. The CDR3, as DNA: TGTGCCTGGAGTGAGTGGAGCGGTTCCTACGAGCAGTACTTC. This translates into CAWSEWSGSYEQYF.

This chain uses TRBV7-2 with TRBJ2-2; D unclear. Per the germline V gene, CDR1 is SGHTA and CDR2 is FQGNSA. The V end was cut by 4 bases, the J end by 3 bases, with 3 bases between. The CDR3 spans 12 residues. CDR3: CASSSYTGELFF. The CDR3 region has the DNA TGTGCCAGCAGCTCCTACACCGGGGAGCTGTTTTTT.

The rearrangement uses TRBV14 and TRBJ2-5; tentative D call: TRBD2 (6 bases). The germline V gene encodes CDR1 SGHDN and CDR2 FVKESK. The CDR3 sequence is 14 residues long. V gave up 4 bases and J gave up 5 bases, with 14 bases separating them. The CDR3 DNA sequence: TGTGCCAGCAGCCCGAGACTAGTTGGGGAGACCCAGTACTTC. Its translation is CASSPRLVGETQYF.

The V call is TRBV3-1 (or the pseudogene TRBV3-2), the J call TRBJ1-2; a weak D match, TRBD1 (5 bases). The V end was cut by 6 bases, the J end by 8 bases, with 16 bases between. This CDR3 is built from 13 residues. Germline CDR1 reads LGHDT; CDR2 reads YNNKEL (reference sequence). DNA of the CDR3: TGTGCCAGCAGGCCGGACACGCTATCCGGCTACACCTTC. It translates to CASRPDTLSGYTF.

The chain has TRBV6-6 and TRBJ1-3; D might be TRBD1 (5 bases). From germline, CDR1 is MNHNY and CDR2 SVGAGI (reference sequence). The V and J ends lost 6 bases and 1 base respectively, with 10 bases between them. This CDR3 has 14 residues. CDR3 sequence reads: CASRGAGSGNTIYF. CDR3 nucleotide sequence: TGTGCCAGCAGAGGGGCAGGGTCTGGAAACACCATATATTTT.

J is TRBJ1-2 and V is TRBV2, with D maybe TRBD1 (6 bases). Germline V gene data show CDR1 as SNHLY and CDR2 as FYNNEI. The CDR3 is 13 amino acids. Trimming left V 6 bases short and J 7 bases short, with 15 bases between. CDR3: CASRPTGLGGYTF. DNA for the CDR3: TGTGCCAGCAGGCCTACAGGGTTAGGTGGCTACACCTTC.

The chain carries TRBV18 and TRBJ1-2; 7 bases line up with TRBD1. The CDR3 is made up of 14 amino acids. CDR1 and CDR2 from the germline V gene are KGHSH and LQKENI. J was trimmed by 6 bases and V by 0 bases; bases with no gene match: 4. In nucleotides, the CDR3 is TGTGCCAGCTCACCACCGTCCAGGGGGAATGGCTACACCTTC. Amino acids: CASSPPSRGNGYTF.

The sample holds a few counts of this clone. The chain recombines TRBV7-9 with TRBJ2-6; D unresolved. CDR3 length: 12 amino acids. Between the trimmed V and J ends, which lost 6 bases and 4 bases, there was a span of 4 bases. The germline CDR1 and CDR2 sequences are SEHNR and FQNEAQ (reference sequence). CDR3 sequence reads: CASSSGANVLTF. The CDR3 bases are TGTGCCAGCAGTTCAGGGGCCAACGTCCTGACTTTC. The full variable domain, with the rest looked up from reference TRBV7-9 and TRBJ2-6, is DTGVSQNPRHKITKRGQNVTFRCDPISEHNRLYWYRQTLGQGPEFLTYFQNEAQLEKSRLLSDRFSAERPKGSFSTLEIQRTEQGDSAMYLCASSSGANVLTFGAGSRLTVL.

This chain links TRBV6-5 with TRBJ2-7; D might be TRBD2 (5 bases). V was shortened by 6 bases and J by 2 bases, with 11 bases between the two germline ends. The CDR3 consists of 13 residues. CDR1 MNHEY and CDR2 SVGAGI come from the germline V gene. The CDR3 nucleotides are TGTGCCAGCAGGGCAGAGGGAACCTACGAGCAGTACTTC. Translation: CASRAEGTYEQYF.

This clone was observed once. V is TRBV5-1 and J is TRBJ2-2; TRBD2 agrees at 11 bases. Per germline, CDR1 SGHRS and CDR2 YFSETQ. V gave up 1 base and J gave up 0 bases; unmatched junction bases: 14. The CDR3 is 21 amino acids. CDR3 nucleotide sequence: TGCGCCAGCAGCTTGTATAGGCTAGCGGGAGGCCAGGACGCGAACACCGGGGAGCTGTTTTTT. It yields the protein CASSLYRLAGGQDANTGELFF.

The chain couples TRBV28 to TRBJ2-1, with 8 bases lining up with TRBD2. Germline V gives CDR1 MDHEN, CDR2 SYDVKM. V lost 4 bases to trimming and J lost 5 bases; unmatched junction nucleotides: 13. CDR3 length equals 17 residues. Here the CDR3 reads CASSYASGSLLNNEQFF. The CDR3 DNA reads as TGTGCCAGCAGTTATGCCAGCGGGAGCCTCCTAAACAATGAGCAGTTCTTC.

The chain employs TRBV4-1 and TRBJ1-5; TRBD1 aligns across 7 bases. This CDR3 spans 20 amino acids. After removal of 4 bases from V and 4 bases from J, the junction contained 22 bases not matched to a gene. In germline, CDR1 is MGHRA, CDR2 YSYEKL. For the CDR3, the DNA is TGCGCCAGCAGCCTAGGAAGACAGGGTTTGGGGGTGCCGGAGAATCAGCCCCAGCATTTT. Its protein product is CASSLGRQGLGVPENQPQHF.

This rearrangement joins TRBV3-1 (or the pseudogene TRBV3-2) to TRBJ2-3; the D gene is possibly TRBD2 (5 bases). The CDR3 consists of 15 residues. Germline lookup yields CDR1 LGHDT and CDR2 YNNKEL (reference sequence). V dropped 1 base and J dropped 3 bases, with 11 bases sitting between them. The CDR3 sequence: CASSQGSGWTDTQYF. The CDR3 nucleotides read TGTGCCAGCAGCCAAGGGTCGGGATGGACAGATACGCAGTATTTT.

The chain combines TRBV28 with TRBJ1-1; the D is unclear. The germline V and J ends were trimmed by 5 bases and 0 bases, with 7 bases remaining between them. The CDR3 length is 13 residues. From germline, CDR1 is MDHEN and CDR2 SYDVKM. This chain's CDR3 is CASSPVMNTEAFF. CDR3 nucleotide sequence: TGTGCCAGCAGTCCAGTCATGAACACTGAAGCTTTCTTT.

The chain links TRBV1 to TRBJ2-5; TRBD1 is the table's D call, not checked against the DNA. TRBV1 corresponds to a pseudogene. The CDR3 length is 17 residues. The CDR3 loop is CTSSPRNWQPSEETQYF. The CDR3 nucleotides are TGCACCAGCAGCCCAAGAAATTGGCAACCCTCAGAAGAGACCCAGTACTTC.

The rearrangement uses TRBV7-9 and TRBJ2-3, with a tentative D call TRBD1 (6 bases). The V end lost 5 bases, the J end lost 0 bases, and 9 bases lay between the germline ends. The germline V gene encodes CDR1 SEHNR and CDR2 FQNEAQ (reference sequence). The length of the CDR3 is 14 residues. The CDR3 DNA follows: TGTGCCAGCAGCCTCCAGGGGAGCACAGATACGCAGTATTTT. It translates to CASSLQGSTDTQYF.

The J gene is TRBJ1-6, the V gene TRBV4-2; TRBD1 agrees at 9 bases. Germline CDR1 and CDR2: LGHNA and YNFKEQ. The CDR3 is made up of 14 amino acids. V lost 4 bases and J lost 7; bases outside the gene matches: 2. The CDR3 protein is CASSRTGENSPLHF. The CDR3 nucleotides read TGTGCCAGCAGCCGGACAGGGGAGAATTCACCCCTCCACTTT.

J is TRBJ2-5 and V is TRBV7-2; D may be TRBD1 (6 bases). There are 14 residues in the CDR3. V was cut by 4 bases and J by 3 bases, with 12 bases left in between. In germline, CDR1 is SGHTA, CDR2 FQGNSA. In DNA, the CDR3 is TGTGCCAGCAGCTCGGGACAACCCAAAGAGACCCAGTACTTC. Residues: CASSSGQPKETQYF. Looking up the rest from reference TRBV7-2 and TRBJ2-5 gives the full variable domain: GAGVSQSPSNKVTEKGKDVELRCDPISGHTALYWYRQSLGQGLEFLIYFQGNSAPDKSGLPSDRFSAERTGGSVSTLTIQRTQQEDSAVYLCASSSGQPKETQYFGPGTRLLVL.

The chain combines TRBV15 with TRBJ2-7, with TRBD1 identical over 8 bases. This CDR3 is built from 15 residues. Germline V gene data show CDR1 as LNHNV and CDR2 as YYDKDF (reference sequence). V was clipped by 1 base and J by 6 bases; unmatched bases: 8. For the CDR3, the DNA is TGTGCCACCAGCAGAGGGGGACAGGCTCCTGGCGAGCAGTACTTC. It specifies CATSRGGQAPGEQYF. Combining the CDR3 with reference TRBV15 and TRBJ2-7 gives the whole variable domain DAMVIQNPRYQVTQFGKPVTLSCSQTLNHNVMYWYQQKSSQAPKLLFHYYDKDFNNEADTPDNFQSRRPNTSFCFLDIRSPGLGDTAMYLCATSRGGQAPGEQYFGPGTRLTVT.

The chain couples TRBV10-1 to TRBJ2-1; 8 bases are shared with TRBD2. Trimming at V came to 8 bases and at J to 4 bases, leaving 7 bases not matched to a gene. The CDR3 has 14 amino acids. Germline CDR1 is WNHNN and CDR2 is SYGVQD (reference sequence). The CDR3 reads CASEERLAYNEQFF. In DNA form, the CDR3 reads TGCGCCAGCGAAGAGCGACTAGCGTACAATGAGCAGTTCTTC.

The CDR3 nucleotides are TGTGCCATCAATCGCAGGGAGAACACTGAAGCTTTCTTT. Its translation: CAINRRENTEAFF. The chain uses TRBV10-3 and TRBJ1-1, with a tentative D call TRBD1 (5 bases). Trimming took off 7 bases at V and 1 base at J, with 10 bases between the two ends. Per germline, CDR1 ENHRY and CDR2 SYGVKD. The CDR3 sequence is 13 residues long.

The chain couples TRBV19 to TRBJ2-7; 7 nucleotides match TRBD1. Germline values: CDR1 LNHDA, CDR2 SQIVND (reference sequence). V trimming: 5 bases; J trimming: 6 bases; junction bases outside the gene matches: 7. CDR3 length: 13 residues. CDR3 nucleotide sequence: TGTGCCAGTAGTGAAGACAGGGTACGCGAGCAGTACTTC. It encodes CASSEDRVREQYF. Using reference TRBV19 and TRBJ2-7 for the parts outside the CDR3, the full variable domain is DGGITQSPKYLFRKEGQNVTLSCEQNLNHDAMYWYRQDPGQGLRLIYYSQIVNDFQKGDIAEGYSVSREKKESFPLTVTSAQKNPTAFYLCASSEDRVREQYFGPGTRLTVT.